The present T cell receptor beta chain was sequenced within a study of regulatory T cells in long-lasting Graves disease. Broader study findings: Persistent patients shared more public clonotypes (roughly 2,800) than new patients (about 1,000). With persistent disease, TRBV28, TRBJ1-2 and TRBJ2-5 were the favored segments.

CDR1 is MDHEN, CDR2 SYDVKM, per germline. Germline trimming cut 6 bases from V and 3 bases from J; bases unmatched to any gene: 17. The CDR3 has 18 amino acids. The table lists this clonotype with many counts. Its antigen remains unidentified. CDR3-region Arm-PCR and iRepertoire HTBI primers produced the TCR beta libraries. Using its own MiXCR run on the multiplex PCR reads, TCRdb lists one record per CDR3 protein. The sample lists roughly 500,000 distinct CDR3 sequences; 12% were seen once. Time point defined: newly diagnosed GD, antithyroid drugs for less than 3 months. Preparation of the TCR library used RNA extracted from PBMCs. This sample was shared with a second study, whose subject was T cells in Graves' hyperthyroidism and ophthalmopathy.

V gene TRBV28 combines with J gene TRBJ2-7; 10 bases agree with TRBD1. Source: peripheral blood mononuclear cells (PBMCs), taken at new diagnosis, from a patient treated with antithyroid drugs. This clonotype originated in a woman aged 25 to 39 with Graves disease. In nucleotides, the CDR3 is TGTGCCAGCAGAAGGGACAGGGGAAGCGGGAGAGGGGGCTACGAGCAGTACTTC. Its protein is CASRRDRGSGRGGYEQYF.